Listed below are T cell receptor beta chains from one sample, sequenced in a study of control samples from healthy donors and cancer patients. This table comes from immunoSEQ multiplex PCR, and its TCRdb copy is limited to in-frame clones, with some not included. This table holds approximately 81,000 clones, 90% to 95% found once. The sequenced material came from blood. The origin of the receptors is a woman between 18 and 29 years old in good health. The CDR3 runs from the conserved cysteine through the conserved F or W. Each record gives: J gene, D gene, V gene, clone size, CDR3 protein. A D gene is named only where the DNA matches it firmly. Expanded clones are given a class, and other clones once, few, many or no size at all.

TRBJ2-1 TRBD1 TRBV5-7 . CASRRDREGEQFF
TRBJ1-1 . TRBV4-3 . CASSQVGEDTEAFF
TRBJ1-1 TRBD1 TRBV28 once CASRFRGRNTEAFF
TRBJ2-7 . TRBV15 . CATSRITGAYEQYF
TRBJ1-1 . TRBV12-5 . CASGLSPGETNTEAFF
TRBJ1-1 . TRBV6-6 . CASNPTDGWNTEAFF
TRBJ2-5 . TRBV3-1/TRBV3-2 once CASSLSGLQETQYF
TRBJ2-2 TRBD1 TRBV27 . CASSFLGQTLTGELFF
TRBJ2-5 . TRBV10-3 . CAISDQETQYF
TRBJ1-2 . TRBV25-1 . CASSYSGTASNYGYTF
TRBJ2-6 . TRBV21-1 . CASSKDRALISGANVLTF
TRBJ2-1 TRBD1 TRBV7-3 once CASSLTYFSSGTGDNNEQFF
TRBJ1-5 TRBD1 TRBV28 . CASSPGDRGRNQPQHF
TRBJ2-3 TRBD2 TRBV24-1 . CALPIIKTSGGKDTQYF
TRBJ2-6 . TRBV6-4 . CAGSWPANVLTF
TRBJ1-2 TRBD1 TRBV27 few CASSPLTPTGHGYTF
TRBJ2-7 . TRBV5-1 once CASSLRDGDREQYF
TRBJ1-5 . TRBV16 . CASSQWKGIDQPQHF
TRBJ1-1 . TRBV9 . CASTAVVGSPEAFF
TRBJ1-2 . TRBV27 once CASSQKTGRSGYTF
TRBJ2-7 . TRBV6-6 many CASSYRDTYEQYF
TRBJ1-4 . TRBV5-1 . CASSSTATNEKLFF
TRBJ1-1 . TRBV12-3/TRBV12-4 once CASSPKTEAFF
TRBJ2-3 . TRBV7-9 . CASSLFLAKNTDTQYF
TRBJ1-6 . TRBV18 . CASSPTSDRYNSPLHF
TRBJ1-3 . TRBV11-2 . CASSSTESSGNTIYF
TRBJ2-7 TRBD2 TRBV5-8 . CASSRGPGRLDEQYF
TRBJ1-2 TRBD1 TRBV24-1 . CATSANPGRDRGLLLDGYTF
TRBJ2-5 TRBD1 TRBV7-9 . CASSLDRGETQYF
TRBJ2-1 TRBD1 TRBV4-1 . CASSQRDRVYNEQFF
TRBJ1-1 . TRBV5-1 once CASSLAAGLNTEAFF
TRBJ1-1 . TRBV27 . CASSHREPNTEAFF
TRBJ2-5 TRBD2 TRBV5-4 once CASSLDTGLAETQYF
TRBJ1-2 . TRBV7-5 . CARSSIVWGGKLYGYTF
TRBJ2-1 . TRBV4-2 few CASSQGEGEYNEQFF
TRBJ2-2 . TRBV20-1 . CSASFTAGTGELFF
TRBJ1-3 . TRBV28 . CASSFPPGNTIYF
TRBJ2-7 . TRBV11-1 . CASSTGTIPYEQYF
TRBJ2-2 . TRBV6-5 once CASSSRVPRSGELFF
TRBJ1-6 . TRBV2 . CASSNKGSGNSPLHF
TRBJ2-7 . TRBV14 . CASSQKMGLPKASYEQYF
TRBJ1-5 . TRBV15 . CATSSRGVSNQPQHF
TRBJ2-1 . TRBV28 . CASSLGTSSYNEQFF
TRBJ1-1 . TRBV9 . CASSAEGRNTEAFF
TRBJ2-1 . TRBV7-6 . CASSQTVGQNYNEQFF
TRBJ1-5 . TRBV7-3 . CASSIRPGGPQHF
TRBJ1-2 . TRBV6-6 . CASSPPLRQDNNGYTF
TRBJ1-6 TRBD1 TRBV5-1 . CASSSGQLVSPLHF
TRBJ2-1 TRBD2 TRBV6-2/TRBV6-3 . CASSYSWGGYNEQFF
TRBJ2-7 . TRBV19 . CASSIGGGEQYF
TRBJ1-1 . TRBV19 . CASSPPIPEVFF
TRBJ2-1 TRBD1 TRBV27 . CASSSAKGAAYNEQFF